This is a list of T cell receptor beta chains from one sample in a study of blood T cell repertoires in COVID-19. Here immunoSEQ multiplex PCR was the method, and the copy in TCRdb shows in-frame clones only, minus some. The top ten clones hold roughly 4.9% of a sample with 70,000 to 95,000 clones, 80% to 90% of them seen once. Specimen: peripheral blood. The source is a woman older than 75 with active COVID-19. The CDR3 runs from the conserved cysteine through the conserved F or W. D genes are given only for firm matches. Size tells how often a clone was seen (once, few, many) or the class of an expanded clone, and some rows leave it out.

d_gene | len | j_gene | v_gene | abundance | CDR3nt | CDR3aa
. | 17 | TRBJ1-5 | TRBV7-9 | . | TGTGCCAGCAGTTCATGGGCAGGGTCGGGCAGCAATCAGCCCCAGCATTTT | CASSSWAGSGSNQPQHF
TRBD2 | 15 | TRBJ2-1 | TRBV9 | . | TGTGCCAGCAGCGTATCCCCCCGGGGGGGGAACGAGCAGTTCTTC | CASSVSPRGGNEQFF
. | 14 | TRBJ1-2 | TRBV11-2 | . | TGTGCCAGCAGCTATGCTCAGGTTAACTATGGCTACACCTTC | CASSYAQVNYGYTF
TRBD1 | 13 | TRBJ1-2 | TRBV29-1 | . | TGCAGCGCTGGGACAGGGGTAAAGAGTGGCTACACCTTC | CSAGTGVKSGYTF
. | 14 | TRBJ1-3 | TRBV6-5 | . | TGTGCCAGCAGTCCTGACAGGATTGGAAACACCATATATTTT | CASSPDRIGNTIYF
. | 13 | TRBJ1-4 | TRBV28 | . | TGTGCCAGCACCTCTAACTCAAATGAAAAACTGTTTTTT | CASTSNSNEKLFF
. | 18 | TRBJ2-6 | TRBV10-1 | . | TGCGCCAGCAGGACCCCCGCTGGGAGCCCCTCTGGGGCCAACGTCCTGACTTTC | CASRTPAGSPSGANVLTF
. | 14 | TRBJ2-7 | TRBV7-2 | . | TGTGCCAGCAGCCTACAGGGAGAGTCCAACGAGCAGTACTTC | CASSLQGESNEQYF
TRBD2 | 15 | TRBJ2-1 | TRBV28 | . | TGTGCCAGCAGTTTATTGGCGGGAGCCTACAATGAGCAGTTCTTC | CASSLLAGAYNEQFF
. | 13 | TRBJ2-7 | TRBV28 | . | TGTGCCAGCAGCCGGGGGGCCCCCTACGAGCAGTACTTC | CASSRGAPYEQYF
TRBD2 | 14 | TRBJ2-3 | TRBV28 | . | TGTGCCAGCAGTTTCCGGGAGGGTACAGATACGCAGTATTTT | CASSFREGTDTQYF
. | 14 | TRBJ1-5 | TRBV6-5 | few | TGTGCCACCCGGGGGAGGTATAGCAATCAGCCCCAGCATTTT | CATRGRYSNQPQHF
. | 14 | TRBJ2-2 | TRBV7-8 | . | TGTGCCAGCAGCTGGACTTCACCTACCGGGGAGCTGTTTTTT | CASSWTSPTGELFF
. | 13 | TRBJ1-5 | TRBV12-3/TRBV12-4 | . | TGTGCCAGCAGTAAGGGGTTTGGGCAGCCCCAGCATTTT | CASSKGFGQPQHF
TRBD2 | 17 | TRBJ2-5 | TRBV28 | . | TGTGCCAGCAGAGGCCGCCAGGGACTAGCGGGAAAAGAGACCCAGTACTTC | CASRGRQGLAGKETQYF
. | 13 | TRBJ2-5 | TRBV12-3/TRBV12-4 | . | TGTGCCAGCAGTCAACAGGGTCAAGAGACCCAGTACTTC | CASSQQGQETQYF
. | 14 | TRBJ2-5 | TRBV5-4 | . | TGTGCCAGCAGCTTATGGGCCGGGGGAGAGACCCAGTACTTC | CASSLWAGGETQYF
. | 15 | TRBJ2-6 | TRBV28 | . | TGTGCCAGCAGTCTCATAGCGTTAGGGGCCAACGTCCTGACTTTC | CASSLIALGANVLTF
TRBD1 | 15 | TRBJ1-6 | TRBV10-3 | . | TGTGCCATCAGTGAGTCGAGGACAGGCAATTCACCCCTCCACTTT | CAISESRTGNSPLHF
. | 13 | TRBJ2-3 | TRBV5-1 | . | TGCGCCAGCAGCTTGCGGCCAGACATCGCGCAGTATTTT | CASSLRPDIAQYF
. | 16 | TRBJ2-1 | TRBV27 | once | TGTGCCAGCAGTTTATTTTGGGACAAAGTTTACAATGAGCAGTTCTTC | CASSLFWDKVYNEQFF
. | 15 | TRBJ2-1 | TRBV5-6 | . | TGTGCCAGCAGCCTCAGGTCAACACCATACAATGAGCAGTTCTTC | CASSLRSTPYNEQFF
TRBD2 | 15 | TRBJ2-7 | TRBV3-1/TRBV3-2 | once | TGTGCCAGCAGCCTCGGACTAGCGCTAGCCTACGAGCAGTACTTC | CASSLGLALAYEQYF
. | 13 | TRBJ2-3 | TRBV6-1 | . | TGTGCCAGCAGTGACGGGGGCACAGATACGCAGTATTTT | CASSDGGTDTQYF
TRBD2 | 18 | TRBJ2-1 | TRBV28 | . | TGTGCCAGCAGTTTAGCTAGCGGGAGGTCCGGCTCCTACAATGAGCAGTTCTTC | CASSLASGRSGSYNEQFF